This T cell receptor (beta chain) originates from a study of beta chain features in type 1 diabetes. Across the whole study: Sorted cells from all samples, numbering 100 million to 120 million, were examined.

Reverse transcription of all isolated RNA meant that expressed TCRB transcripts were sequenced. Sequencing used immunoSEQ multiplex PCR; TCRdb keeps in-frame clones, though not all of them. The sample contains 500,000 to 650,000 clones, around 12% of which appear only once. This clone was seen a few times. Its antigen is not identified. Averaging roughly 120 mL, one heparinised blood draw came from each individual donor. Findings and limits, study-wide: Type 1 diabetes patients had moderately but significantly shorter TCRB CDR3s in all four CD4+ subsets. Sequencing the cDNA could make cells with high TCR expression show up more than they should. Reduced insertions and increased deletions marked VDJ junctions in type 1 diabetes patients.

The specimen was naive CD4+ T cells from blood. This receptor was obtained from a man younger than 45 with type 1 diabetes.

DNA of the CDR3: TGTGCCATCAGTGATCAGGGGCGCAGGGGTGAAGCTTTCTTT. It is translated as CAISDQGRRGEAFF. The gene calls are TRBV10-3 and TRBJ1-1; possible D gene TRBD1, 6 bases. V was trimmed by 3 bases and J by 7 bases, leaving 15 bases between them. The CDR3 sequence is 14 residues long. CDR1 is ENHRY and CDR2 is SYGVKD in the germline V gene.